This T cell receptor beta chain was observed in a study of lymphopenia after photon versus proton radiotherapy. General observations from the study: Larger post-nadir TCR diversity loss correlated inversely with survival in deceased patients. Oligoclonal CD8+ Temra expansion after nadir drove photon patients' diversity drop.

As regards this clone: Antigen: not known.

V shed 8 bases, J shed 3 bases, and the junction held 10 bases outside the gene matches. Per germline, CDR1 LNHDA and CDR2 SQIVND (reference sequence). The CDR3 runs 16 residues. Repertoires were generated with immunoSEQ multiplex PCR, while TCRdb's copy carries only in-frame clones and drops some. This sample has about 70,000 clones, with roughly 92% found just once. The rearrangement uses TRBV19 and TRBJ2-3; TRBD2 agrees at 11 bases. The sample consisted of peripheral blood, taken from a patient treated with photon-based radiotherapy. The origin of this receptor is a middle-aged woman with cholangiocarcinoma. CDR3 nucleotide sequence: TGTGCCAGTCGGGTTGTAGCGGGAGGGCCAACAGATACGCAGTATTTT. This encodes CASRVVAGGPTDTQYF.